The 9 T cell receptor beta chains presented below share a single source sample, sequenced in a study of T cells in narcolepsy. Here immunoSEQ multiplex PCR was the method, and the copy in TCRdb shows in-frame clones only, minus some. The data contain approximately 32,000 clones, approximately 90% of them seen just once; the ten biggest clones take up approximately 0.8%. Sequencing was carried out using CD45RA- memory CD4+ T cells from PBMCs. The receptors stem from a human donor with narcolepsy.

V and J are TRBV7-8 and TRBJ2-7; 11 nucleotides line up with TRBD2. CDR3 length: 15 residues. V dropped 1 base and J dropped 3; count of bases not matched to a gene: 2. Germline V lookup: CDR1 SGHVS, CDR2 FQNEAQ. As DNA, the CDR3 is TGTGCCAGCAGCTTAGGACTAGCGGGGAACTACGAGCAGTACTTC. Protein sequence: CASSLGLAGNYEQYF.

The V gene is TRBV28, the J gene TRBJ1-1, with TRBD1 matching over 11 bases. Germline assignment: CDR1 MDHEN and CDR2 SYDVKM. V gave up 6 bases and J gave up 3 bases; unmatched junction bases: 0. The CDR3 is 13 amino acids. The CDR3 reads CASRGQGDTEAFF. The CDR3 DNA follows: TGTGCCAGCAGGGGACAGGGGGACACTGAAGCTTTCTTT.

The rearrangement uses TRBV7-2 and TRBJ1-1; D possibly corresponds to TRBD1 (5 bases). This CDR3 region has 14 residues. CDR1 is SGHTA, CDR2 FQGNSA, per germline. Trimming pared 3 bases from V and 0 bases from J, leaving 8 bases between. The CDR3 DNA sequence: TGTGCCAGCAGCTTTGGGGGGATGAACACTGAAGCTTTCTTT. Protein sequence: CASSFGGMNTEAFF.

This clone occurred once. This chain links TRBV2 with TRBJ2-5; 11 nucleotides agree with TRBD2. Per germline, CDR1 SNHLY and CDR2 FYNNEI. V was clipped by 7 bases and J by 11 bases; unmatched bases: 12. The CDR3 covers 14 residues. The CDR3 region has the DNA TGTGCCAGCACCCGGGGACTAGCGGCGGGAGAGCAGTACTTC. The encoded protein is CASTRGLAAGEQYF.

The chain couples TRBV11-2 to TRBJ1-3, with D uncertain. Deletions cut 5 bases from V and 4 bases from J, with 15 bases between. The germline V gene has CDR1 SGHAT and CDR2 FQNNGV. The CDR3 is made up of 15 amino acids. The CDR3 bases are TGTGCCAGCAGCGAAACAGTGTCCCGAGGAAACACCATATATTTT. It yields the protein CASSETVSRGNTIYF.

The genes are TRBV2 and TRBJ1-4; D is possibly TRBD1 (5 bases). This CDR3 region has 15 residues. V was clipped by 6 bases and J by 7 bases, with 18 bases between them. The V gene's germline CDR1 is SNHLY and CDR2 FYNNEI. The DNA of the CDR3 is TGTGCCAGCAGCGCCGACCGACAGAGGGCTGAAAAACTGTTTTTT. It is translated as CASSADRQRAEKLFF. The variable domain in full, with the rest retrieved from reference TRBV2 and TRBJ1-4, is EPEVTQTPSHQVTQMGQEVILRCVPISNHLYFYWYRQILGQKVEFLVSFYNNEISEKSEIFDDQFSVERPDGSNFTLKIRSTKLEDSAMYFCASSADRQRAEKLFFGSGTQLSVL.

A remark on this clone: At one end, the junction sequence differs from germline, possibly due to a read error. The genes are TRBV9 and TRBJ1-3; D is possibly TRBD1 (6 bases). The V gene's germline CDR1 is SGDLS and CDR2 YYNGEE. CDR3 length: 16 amino acids. The CDR3: CASSPRTGFSGNTVYF. CDR3 coding DNA: TGTGCCAGCAGCCCCCGTACAGGGTTCTCTGGAAACACCGTATATTTT.

The chain links TRBV29-1 to TRBJ1-1, with D possibly TRBD1 on 6 matching bases. Germline assignment: CDR1 SQVTM and CDR2 ANQGSEA. Deletions cut 7 bases from V and 2 bases from J, with 20 bases between. This CDR3 comprises 15 residues. DNA for the CDR3: TGCAGCGCCCAACGGGGGGGCGCGGGAAACACTGAAGCTTTCTTT. It encodes CSAQRGGAGNTEAFF.

The CDR3 region is CASGGPGLGTDTQYF. The CDR3 coding sequence is TGTGCCAGCGGGGGGCCGGGTTTAGGGACAGATACGCAGTATTTT. V is TRBV9 and J is TRBJ2-3; the D gene could be TRBD1 or TRBD2 (6 bases each). The CDR3 spans 15 residues. V lost 7 bases, J lost 3 bases, and 18 bases lay in between. Looked up from germline, CDR1 is SGDLS and CDR2 is YYNGEE.